This T cell receptor beta chain stems from a study of vaccination and CD4 T cells after COVID-19 (dated 2022 in TCRdb). Regarding the study in general: The convalescent cohort comprised six males and four females, including two Hispanic individuals, seven Caucasians, two Asians and one multiracial person. Each participant got two doses of either the Pfizer-BioNTech BNT162b2 vaccine (n=8) or the Moderna mRNA-1273 vaccine (n=2). Post-COVID blood samples were collected from convalescent patients a median of roughly 100 days after diagnosis, with a range of roughly 35 to 180 days. The time from the second vaccine dose to post-vaccine blood sampling had a median of roughly 79 days and ranged from about 14 to 250 days. The cultures were stimulated with overlapping spike peptide pools from SARS-CoV-2 and from the common cold coronaviruses HCoV-NL63, HCoV-OC43 and HCoV-229E. In control cultures, a CEFX viral epitope pool was used as positive control, an HIV-1 Nef peptide pool was used as negative control, or no peptide was added. In ten to eleven COVID-19 convalescent patients and several infection-naive healthy vaccine recipients, the spike-specific CD4+ TCR repertoire before mRNA vaccination was compared with the repertoire after mRNA vaccination. At the TCR clonotype level, an earlier paper using these donors assessed memory CD4+ T cell crossreactivity between SARS-CoV-2 and common cold coronavirus spike proteins. The study at large found these results: In convalescent patients, a median around 90% of post-vaccine SARS-CoV-2-reactive clones were detected only after vaccination, and vaccine-specific priming was suggested by this finding. The number of convalescent patients in the study was relatively small, and the study did not examine early timepoints following natural infection. Of the vaccine-specific clones found in convalescent patients, nearly all (304 of 307) were mono-reactive for SARS-CoV-2 spike instead of being cross-reactive with common cold coronaviruses. The median count of SARS-CoV-2-reactive clonotypes went up from 20 to 25 after infection to some 38 after vaccination, although the change was not significant.

The library was built by means of PCR. TCR sequencing of DNA from cultured CD4+ T cells used the Oncomine TCR Beta short-read assay at the Johns Hopkins FTIC core. The QIAamp micro DNA kit was used to extract genomic DNA from the cultured CD4+ T cells. Oncomine TCR Beta libraries from cultured CD4+ T cells were pooled with unique dual indexes and sequenced on an Illumina iSeq 100. The original methods were these. Non-productive sequences were filtered out, and CDR3s that did not start with C, did not end with F or W, or were shorter than 7 amino acids were discarded. Antigen-specific clonotypes were identified using the MANAFEST web application through comparison of peptide-stimulated wells with reference and other culture wells. An FDR below 0.05, an odds ratio above 5, and a productive frequency above 0.1% in at least two of three replicate wells were required for clones to be considered positive. Cross-reactive clonotypes were defined as significantly expanded in both SARS-CoV-2 spike wells and at least one common cold coronavirus spike condition. Levenshtein distances (stringdist) and unrooted phylogenetic trees (ape) in R version 3.6.1 were used to assess CDR3 homology. Using fastp at Q25 and MiXCR, TCRdb reprocessed the public reads and kept productive beta chains. Rows are combined by CDR3 protein, so each entry shows the most common genes and DNA. These V and J calls derive from TCRdb rather than the authors' analysis. The table for this sample lists around 10,000 distinct CDR3 sequences; under 40% of them were counted only once. 25% to 35% of the sample goes to the ten largest clones.

Per the publication, the treatment or condition label means: approximately 11-day PBMC culture with coronavirus spike peptide pools or control peptides (ViraFEST assay). CD4+ T cells from unexposed donors were collected before the COVID-19 pandemic (2011-2018). The ViraFEST assay was used in the study, in which antigen-specific T cells were expanded with peptide pools and expanded clonotypes were subsequently identified by TCR sequencing. PBMCs were cultured at around 2 million per well in IMDM supplemented with approximately 5% human AB serum and 8.5 to 10 IU/ml IL-2, with around 10 ug/ml peptide pools added. Half of the culture medium was replaced with fresh IL-2-containing medium on days 3 and 7. After ten to eleven days of culture, CD4+ T cells were isolated by negative selection using the EasySep CD4+ T cell isolation kit. As far as cell numbers permitted, CD4+ T cells from unexposed donors were tested for reactivity against SARS-CoV-2 S and N as well as four spike pools from common cold coronaviruses. Ficoll-Paque Plus gradient centrifugation was used to isolate PBMCs from whole blood, and the isolated PBMCs were then either used fresh or cryopreserved at -140C. Culture conditions were generally each tested in triplicate wells. The leukapheresis product for the unexposed donors was obtained through commercial purchase.

From a lookup of the germline V gene (reference sequence), CDR1 and CDR2 are SGHNT and YYREEE. V and J are truncated by 0 bases and 2 bases respectively, leaving an intervening sequence of 7 bases. Measured from the cysteine to the phenylalanine, the CDR3 is 14 residues long. Of the read, only the CDR3 DNA is kept; its 42 bases are in frame from base 1. As to this clonotype: The antigen it recognizes is unknown. Base qualities are not recorded, but no much larger clone differs from it by a single base.

Sequencing was performed on CD4+ T cells from blood, cultured in vitro. The chain employs TRBV5-4 and TRBJ2-3; confidence is insufficient to name the D gene. This receptor was taken from a human donor in good health. The DNA sequence follows: TGTGCCAGCAGCTTGGGCGGCGCCACAGATACGCAGTATTTT. This encodes CASSLGGATDTQYF. Extended through the reference TRBV5-4 and TRBJ2-3 proteins, this CDR3 yields the full variable domain: ETGVTQSPTHLIKTRGQQVTLRCSSQSGHNTVSWYQQALGQGPQFIFQYYREEENGRGNFPPRFSGLQFPNYSSELNVNALELDDSALYLCASSLGGATDTQYFGPGTRLTVL.